This T cell receptor beta chain was obtained from a study of spatial heterogeneity in lung cancer. Study-wide context: More beta-chain than alpha-chain sequences were consistently detected. Study-level points and caveats: In blood, ubiquitous expanded tumor TCRs appeared more at resection than follow-up.

This clonotype was counted at least ten times. What it binds is unknown. Each CDR3 protein is one row after TCRdb ran MiXCR on the 5' RACE reads. Of around 41,000 distinct CDR3 sequences in the sample, about 6.7% were seen once. Germline CDR1 and CDR2: KGHSH and LQKENI. The CDR3 totals 16 residues. V lost 1 base to trimming and J lost 0 bases, with 11 bases between them. Time point meaning: sample taken at primary tumor resection. Whole RNA from tumor, nontumor lung or frozen PBMC was sequenced unsorted. The sample in question was PBMCs, obtained at surgery. The sequence was obtained from a female donor with early-stage non-small cell lung cancer. The rearrangement links TRBV18 to TRBJ2-3; no clear D gene. The CDR3 DNA is TGTGCCAGCTCACCACTCCCTGGCGGAAGCACAGATACGCAGTATTTT. Amino acid sequence: CASSPLPGGSTDTQYF. Variable domain in full (rest from reference TRBV18 and TRBJ2-3): NAGVMQNPRHLVRRRGQEARLRCSPMKGHSHVYWYRQLPEEGLKFMVYLQKENIIDESGMPKERFSAEFPKEGPSILRIQQVVRGDSAAYFCASSPLPGGSTDTQYFGPGTRLTVL.